This TCR beta chain originates from a study of blood T cell repertoires in COVID-19 (dated by TCRdb to the early 2020s). Broadly, across the study: Collaborator samples came from the United States, Italy and Spain and covered acute and convalescent phases of COVID-19. The material from the prospective study consisted of cDNA or gDNA derived from T cells, B-cell-depleted T cells, or PBMCs. Subjects who had been exposed to COVID-19, were actively infected with it, or had recovered from it provided the deeply sampled blood TCRbeta repertoires that made up the dataset. A freely available public database, intended as a resource for researchers studying the immune response to SARS-CoV-2, is where the repertoires were released. Samples came from the ongoing ImmuneRACE study (first 160 participants) plus 1,254 subjects from 6 global collaborators. Sample metadata almost always included a de-identified subject ID, COVID-19 status, age in years and sex. HLA class I and class II types, where available, came from metadata supplied by the sample provider rather than from assay-based typing. Overall results and qualifications from the work: How much clinical and demographic metadata was included differed by source and by participant, and the metadata was provided uncurated.

The immunoSEQ Assay, a bias-controlled multiplex PCR, was used to amplify TCRbeta CDR3 regions from genomic DNA. Under the source paper's analysis protocol: The number of nucleated cells in each sample was estimated by amplification of reference gene primers within the assay. Sequence reads were collapsed and filtered to measure the absolute abundance of every unique TCRbeta CDR3 rearrangement. For each sample, productive Simpson clonality was calculated by taking the square root of Simpson's diversity index across productive rearrangements. The table comes from immuneACCESS by way of TCRdb, which keeps in-frame sequences with V and J called. Part of the clones is missing from these tables; in studies checked, under half for an unresolved V gene and the rest for unknown reasons. That table gives V, J and clone size, and the DNA gave D and trimming. Counted in this sample were 130,000 to 150,000 clones; more than 80% of them appeared once. The ten biggest clones cover roughly 8.8% of the sample.

Notes on this clone: No cognate antigen has been identified for it. Base qualities were left out, and no much larger clone turns up one base away.

Between the V and J ends, shortened by 1 base and 6 bases respectively, the junction contains 6 bases. Based on the germline V gene, the CDR1 and CDR2 sequences are KGHSH and LQKENI. The CDR3 goes from the cysteine to the phenylalanine over 12 residues. Just CDR3 DNA is preserved here, 36 bases in frame from base 1. The collaborating institutions used their own protocols to collect whole blood in K2EDTA tubes. For TCRbeta analysis, collaborators shipped samples as frozen whole blood, isolated PBMCs, or DNA extracted from either of those sample types. The chain is encoded by TRBV18 joined to TRBJ1-2; confidence is insufficient to name the D gene. The sequencing input was peripheral blood. The receptor was isolated from a human donor with acute or convalescent COVID-19. The donor label of this sample is uncertain. The DNA is TGTGCCAGCTCACCACTATCGGATGGCTACACCTTC. Its translation is CASSPLSDGYTF.